Listed here is a single T cell receptor (beta chain). What antigen it recognizes has not been identified. Base qualities are not at hand, and no much larger clone is one base apart. This sample is part of a study of T cell clones after liver transplantation (dated by TCRdb to between 2017 and 2020). Turning to the overall study: ITN030ST, the source of the samples, was a randomized trial that attempted immunosuppression withdrawal within 2 years of liver transplantation. Tolerance was defined as complete withdrawal of immunosuppression for at least one year without a rise in liver enzymes beyond twice the upper limit of normal. Third party-reactive TCRbeta sequences were also identified from pre-transplant MLRs to serve as an antigen-independent comparator for donor-reactive sequences. Of the eight recipients, three were HCV-positive, while the remaining recipients had been transplanted for non-autoimmune, non-viral indications. Blood samples were collected pre-transplant, pre-randomization before withdrawal, and post-randomization after either complete withdrawal or failed withdrawal. Donor-reactive T cell clones were identified by TCRbeta sequencing following a pre-transplant mixed lymphocyte reaction and were subsequently tracked in post-transplant blood. Of the 8 liver transplant recipients making up the studied cohort, 3 were classified as tolerant and 5 as non-tolerant. Until randomization at 12-24 months post-transplant, subjects were given standard immunosuppression, with no induction therapy. What the research found in general, with its limitations: In two subjects, low numbers of available donor cells limited the measurable donor-reactive repertoire. In most of the 8 subjects, regardless of tolerance or HCV status, circulating donor-reactive CD4 TCRbeta sequences dropped significantly post-transplant. Because of small, heterogeneous patient numbers and non-standardized post-transplant time points, the conclusions were only preliminary. Since no allograft tissue specimens were available, donor-reactive T cells may have migrated into the graft instead of being deleted. Once repertoire turnover was taken into account, donor-reactive detection showed a significant reduction for CD4 in 7 of 8 subjects and for CD8 in 8 of 8. Donor-reactive sequences declined more than third party-reactive ones, suggesting partial antigen-specific deletion unrelated to withdrawal success.

Including cysteine and phenylalanine, the CDR3 has 18 amino acids. Kept here is only the CDR3 DNA, which spans 54 bases and is read in frame from base 1. The V end loses 6 bases and the J end loses 6 bases, and a stretch of 26 bases separates them. According to the germline V gene, CDR1 reads SGHDN and CDR2 reads FVKESK. Thawed unstimulated PBMCs were stained for CD3, CD4 and CD8 and FACS-sorted into CD3+CD4+ and CD3+CD8+ populations. Randomization to immunosuppression withdrawal applied to every one of the 8 studied subjects. The Qiagen DNeasy Blood and Tissue Kit was used for isolation of genomic DNA. Using immunoSEQ, frozen genomic DNA was subjected to high-throughput TCRbeta CDR3 sequencing, a process that included PCR amplification, mapping, bias correction and internal controls. Under the source paper's analysis protocol: Productive rearrangements were retained, and unique TCRbeta sequences were defined by the CDR3 nucleotide sequence together with the V and J gene. A sequence counted as donor-reactive only if the sequence showed at least 5-fold expansion in CFSE-low cells compared with unstimulated pre-transplant cells and had a frequency of at least 0.01%. To ensure at least 90% detection power, minimum frequency thresholds were set for each subject based on that subject's lowest-template unstimulated sample. Jensen-Shannon divergence between the top 1000 TCRbeta sequences after and before transplant was used to measure repertoire turnover. Two-sided Fisher's exact tests were used to test for changes in the detection of donor-reactive sequences. Sourced from immuneACCESS, this table was stored by TCRdb with only in-frame sequences that have V and J called. A share of the clones is absent; for the studies checked, an unresolved V gene accounts for under half, and the remainder has no known explanation. V and J calls and clone size are as listed in that table; D and trimming were resolved from the DNA. This sample is represented by more than 70,000 clones; over 80% of them were singletons. Of the sample, 2.5% to 3% falls within the top ten clones.

This specimen was CD4+ T cells from blood, taken at the 22-month timepoint. This receptor chain uses TRBV14 and TRBJ2-2; the D segment could be TRBD1, given 5 matching bases. The origin of this receptor is a human patient who received a liver transplant. Some T cells seen after a transplant may have their origin in the graft donor. The sequenced DNA: TGTGCCAGCAGTCCAAAATGGGCCCAGGGTAAAAAGGCCGGGGAGCTGTTTTTT. Protein translation: CASSPKWAQGKKAGELFF.